Listed here are 21 T cell receptor beta chains from one sample, sequenced in a study of blood T cells in healthy people across ages. Combining a sample-barcoded 5' primer with a J-beta primer mix, a second PCR ran for roughly 6 to 12 cycles. TCRdb redid the calling of the 5' RACE reads with MiXCR, one entry per CDR3 protein. The sample records over 1,300,000 distinct CDR3 sequences, around 59% being singletons. Material for sequencing was blood. The receptors come from a man between 18 and 35 years old in good health.

This clonotype was seen more than once but under ten times. The V gene is TRBV4-1, the J gene TRBJ2-7; TRBD1 matches at 10 bases. CDR3 length: 16 residues. After removal of 1 base from V and 4 bases from J, the junction contained 7 bases not matched to a gene. CDR1 and CDR2 (germline): MGHRA, YSYEKL. In DNA, the CDR3 is TGCGCCAGCAGCCAAGTAAGTGGGACAGGGGAATACGAGCAGTACTTC. This translates into CASSQVSGTGEYEQYF.

This clonotype showed up many times. The rearrangement joins TRBV29-1 to TRBJ1-2, with D possibly TRBD1 on 6 matching bases. This CDR3 has 12 residues. V lost 4 bases, J lost 8 bases, and 14 bases lay in between. Germline values: CDR1 SQVTM, CDR2 ANQGSEA. The CDR3 loop is CSVADRGPGYTF. CDR3 nucleotides: TGCAGCGTTGCGGATCGGGGGCCCGGCTACACCTTC.

The chain uses TRBV29-1 and TRBJ2-7, with D perhaps TRBD1 or TRBD2 (6 bases each). Per the germline V gene, CDR1 is SQVTM and CDR2 is ANQGSEA. This CDR3 is 13 amino acids long. V lost 6 bases to trimming and J lost 5 bases, with 17 bases between them. CDR3 sequence: CSVVRGLSDEQYF. CDR3 sequence (DNA): TGCAGCGTCGTTCGGGGGCTGTCCGACGAGCAGTACTTC.

The chain joins TRBV12-3 or TRBV12-4 to TRBJ2-5, with 9 positions matching TRBD1. The DNA end lines up better with TRBJ2-7; the J call may be wrong. This CDR3 is built from 15 residues. The CDR3 loop is CASSLRDRDIDEQYF. The CDR3 coding sequence is TGTGCCAGCAGCCTCCGGGACAGGGACATCGACGAGCAGTACTTC.

The chain carries TRBV20-1 and TRBJ2-4; possibly TRBD1 for D (5 bases). The germline gives CDR1 DFQATT, CDR2 SNEGSKA (reference sequence). The CDR3 is 14 amino acids. Trimming left V 6 bases short and J 0 bases short, with 12 bases between. The CDR3 nucleotides read TGCAGTGCCATCGCAGGGCTAGCCAAAAACATTCAGTACTTC. Translation: CSAIAGLAKNIQYF.

The V call is TRBV4-2, the J call TRBJ2-2, with TRBD2 matching over 7 bases. J was trimmed by 4 bases and V by 4 bases; bases with no gene match: 6. CDR1 LGHNA and CDR2 YNFKEQ come from the germline V gene. The CDR3 is made up of 15 amino acids. The CDR3 sequence is CASSPPGGGTGELFF. CDR3 coding DNA: TGTGCCAGCAGCCCCCCGGGCGGGGGCACCGGGGAGCTGTTTTTT.

The V and J genes are TRBV11-2 and TRBJ1-2, with D unclear. The CDR3 is 15 amino acids. Deletions cut 7 bases from V and 0 bases from J, with 15 bases between. The germline V gene encodes CDR1 SGHAT and CDR2 FQNNGV. The CDR3 sequence: CASTPHGLANYGYTF. CDR3 nucleotide sequence: TGTGCCAGCACCCCCCATGGCCTCGCTAACTATGGCTACACCTTC. The full variable domain, with the rest looked up from reference TRBV11-2 and TRBJ1-2, is EAGVAQSPRYKIIEKRQSVAFWCNPISGHATLYWYQQILGQGPKLLIQFQNNGVVDDSQLPKDRFSAERLKGVDSTLKIQPAKLEDSAVYLCASTPHGLANYGYTFGSGTRLTVV.

The rearrangement uses TRBV20-1 and TRBJ2-7; a possible D gene is TRBD2 (7 bases). Germline V CDR1 and CDR2: DFQATT, SNEGSKA (reference sequence). CDR3 length: 15 residues. V was trimmed by 3 bases and J by 5 bases, leaving 20 bases between them. CDR3 coding DNA: TGCAGTGCTAGTTCCCCGGGGGGCTACCACCACGAGCAGTACTTC. Encoded protein: CSASSPGGYHHEQYF.

This clonotype was seen only once. This chain connects TRBV14 to TRBJ2-3, with TRBD2 identical over 11 bases. Germline V gives CDR1 SGHDN, CDR2 FVKESK. The length of the CDR3 is 14 residues. V was pared by 6 bases and J by 8 bases, with 7 bases of the junction left unmatched. The CDR3 sequence: CASRLSLAGGTQYF. The DNA of the CDR3 is TGTGCCAGCAGGCTCAGCCTAGCGGGAGGTACGCAGTATTTT.

The chain carries TRBV4-3 and TRBJ2-3, with TRBD1 matching 11 bases. The CDR3 runs to 15 residues. V shed 0 bases and J 5 bases; nucleotides not matched to a gene: 1. Germline CDR1 and CDR2: LGHNA and YSLEER. CDR3 DNA: TGCGCCAGCAGCCAAGAGGACAGGGGGCAAGATACGCAGTATTTT. Protein sequence: CASSQEDRGQDTQYF.

This clonotype appeared many times. This chain uses TRBV20-1 with TRBJ2-3, with D unclear. The V and J ends lost 6 bases and 0 bases respectively, with 19 bases between them. In germline, CDR1 is DFQATT, CDR2 SNEGSKA (reference sequence). The CDR3 contains 16 residues. The CDR3 here is CSAALSAPSSTDTQYF. CDR3 DNA: TGCAGTGCCGCCCTGTCGGCCCCGAGCAGCACAGATACGCAGTATTTT.

The chain is built from TRBV11-2 and TRBJ1-1, with D uncertain. The germline V gene has CDR1 SGHAT and CDR2 FQNNGV. The CDR3 has 13 amino acids. Deletions cut 4 bases from V and 2 bases from J, with 8 bases between. CDR3 nucleotides: TGTGCCAGCAGCTCTCACCCTAACACTGAAGCTTTCTTT. It encodes CASSSHPNTEAFF.

V usage is TRBV4-2 and J usage is TRBJ1-2; D is undetermined. V lost 0 bases and J lost 3, with 17 bases in between. CDR1 is LGHNA, CDR2 YNFKEQ, per germline. This CDR3 is 17 amino acids long. This CDR3 is CASSQEVLVGSDYGYTF. The CDR3 nucleotides are TGTGCCAGCAGCCAAGAGGTTTTGGTGGGTTCCGACTATGGCTACACCTTC.

This chain uses TRBV27 with TRBJ1-2; D is possibly TRBD1 (5 bases). V was trimmed by 1 base and J by 7 bases, leaving 10 bases between them. The CDR3 covers 13 residues. From germline, CDR1 is MNHEY and CDR2 SMNVEV (reference sequence). The CDR3 DNA sequence: TGTGCCAGCAGTTTATTCCCAGGGTCTGGCTACACCTTC. This translates into CASSLFPGSGYTF.

This clonotype was recorded only once. V is TRBV4-3 and J is TRBJ2-1, with 9 bases fitting TRBD2. The CDR3 extends over 17 amino acids. Trimming took 0 bases from V and 3 from J; bases not matched to a gene: 6. Germline-derived CDR1 and CDR2 are LGHNA and YSLEER. Here the CDR3 reads CASSQDPSGVNYNEQFF. CDR3 DNA: TGCGCCAGCAGCCAAGATCCTAGCGGGGTCAACTACAATGAGCAGTTCTTC.

J is TRBJ2-3 and V is TRBV12-3 or TRBV12-4; no definite D call. Trimming removed 5 bases at V and 1 base at J, with 10 bases between. The CDR3 is made up of 14 amino acids. CDR3 sequence reads: CASSDGRRTDTQYF. Written as DNA, the CDR3 is TGTGCCAGCAGTGACGGGCGGCGCACAGATACGCAGTATTTT.

This clonotype occurred a few times. The chain links TRBV29-1 to TRBJ1-2; D is undetermined. This CDR3 comprises 14 residues. Germline loops: CDR1 SQVTM, CDR2 ANQGSEA. V gave up 0 bases and J gave up 5 bases, with 13 bases separating them. The CDR3 protein is CSVEEPLGSYGYTF. The CDR3 nucleotides read TGCAGCGTTGAAGAACCCCTTGGTTCATATGGCTACACCTTC.

The J gene is TRBJ2-1, the V gene TRBV7-2; D unresolved. Germline V gene sequence: CDR1 SGHTA, CDR2 FQGNSA. V lost 5 bases and J lost 4, with 15 bases in between. This CDR3 is built from 15 residues. The CDR3 sequence is CASSPAAGVYNEQFF. The CDR3 nucleotides read TGTGCCAGCAGCCCCGCGGCTGGGGTATACAATGAGCAGTTCTTC.

This clonotype has more than one count but fewer than ten. This chain connects TRBV4-1 to TRBJ2-5; D ambiguous. V shed 1 base and J shed 13 bases, with 13 bases lying between them. The CDR3 is made up of 12 amino acids. The germline CDR1 and CDR2 sequences are MGHRA and YSYEKL. The CDR3 here is CASSQVGSALYF. In DNA form, the CDR3 reads TGCGCCAGCAGCCAAGTTGGTTCCGCCCTGTACTTC.

The chain carries TRBV15 and TRBJ2-5, with 8 bases that match TRBD1. The germline CDR1 and CDR2 sequences are LNHNV and YYDKDF (reference sequence). The J segment lost 5 bases and the V segment lost 0 bases, leaving 8 bases of the junction unmatched. The CDR3 totals 16 residues. This chain's CDR3 is CATSREGRGLWETQYF. In DNA, the CDR3 is TGTGCCACCAGCAGAGAAGGCAGGGGGCTATGGGAGACCCAGTACTTC.

This chain connects TRBV6-1 to TRBJ2-4; 7 bases fit TRBD1. This CDR3 is built from 15 residues. With 6 bases clipped from V and 6 bases from J, the junction kept 11 bases outside the gene matches. The germline gives CDR1 MNHNS, CDR2 SASEGT. In nucleotides, the CDR3 is TGTGCCAGCAGAGTTACCGACAGGGTTGGAAACATTCAGTACTTC. Protein: CASRVTDRVGNIQYF.